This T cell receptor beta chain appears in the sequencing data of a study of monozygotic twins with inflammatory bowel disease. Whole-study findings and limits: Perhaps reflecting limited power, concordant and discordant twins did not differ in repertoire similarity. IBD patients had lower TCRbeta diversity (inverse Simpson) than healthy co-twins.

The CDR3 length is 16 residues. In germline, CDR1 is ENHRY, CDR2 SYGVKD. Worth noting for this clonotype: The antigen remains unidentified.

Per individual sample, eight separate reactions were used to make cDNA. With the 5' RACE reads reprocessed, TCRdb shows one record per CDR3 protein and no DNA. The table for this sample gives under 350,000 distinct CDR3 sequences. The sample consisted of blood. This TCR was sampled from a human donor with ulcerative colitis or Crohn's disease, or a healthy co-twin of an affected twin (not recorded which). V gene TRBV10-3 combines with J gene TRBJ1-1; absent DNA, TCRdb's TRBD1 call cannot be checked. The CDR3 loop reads CAISESAGTGFTEAFF.